This T cell receptor beta chain was obtained from a study of blood T cell repertoires in COVID-19. Overall study context: The United States, Italy and Spain provided the acute and convalescent COVID-19 samples. From T cells, B-cell-depleted T cells, or PBMCs came the material, which was cDNA or gDNA.

Method: immunoSEQ multiplex PCR; TCRdb's copy keeps in-frame clones and lacks some. The data show over 200,000 clones, around 75% seen once. There are 13 residues in the CDR3. Germline CDR1 reads SGHDN; CDR2 reads FVKESK. Trimming stripped 4 bases from V and 5 bases from J, with 11 bases between. The chain joins TRBV14 to TRBJ2-5; D is unresolved. The sample taken for sequencing was peripheral blood. The clonotype was recovered from a human donor in a cohort sampled during active COVID-19. CDR3 loop: CASSPPGWETQYF. The CDR3 region has the DNA TGTGCCAGCAGCCCCCCAGGATGGGAGACCCAGTACTTC.